The clone carrying this T cell receptor (beta chain) was seen ten or more times. The entry originates in a study of T cell repertoires in cytomegalovirus infection. From germline, CDR1 is MDHEN and CDR2 SYDVKM. CDR3 length: 16 residues. Deletions cut 5 bases from V and 2 bases from J, with 15 bases between. In TCRdb, the reads were re-called with MiXCR into one record per CDR3 protein. The sample lists about 490,000 distinct CDR3 sequences, around 11% occurring once. The TCR comes from a human donor in good health (CMV status not recorded). Some clones in this sample may be carry-over from other donors' samples. V usage is TRBV28 and J usage is TRBJ2-2, with TRBD1 as a possible D gene (6 bases). The source material was PBMCs. CDR3 in DNA: TGTGCCAGCAGTCCCCGGGACACCGCAAACACCGGGGAGCTGTTTTTT. Translating gives CASSPRDTANTGELFF.